The 11 T cell receptor beta chains below come from one sample, sequenced in a study of Graves' ophthalmopathy and Graves' hyperthyroidism. Amplification targeted the TCR beta CDR3 regions, with RNA transcripts as the source material. First-round RT-PCR with HTBI primers preceded a second-round multiplex PCR. TCRdb redid the calling of the multiplex PCR reads with MiXCR, one entry per CDR3 protein. The table records about 14,000 distinct CDR3 sequences, approximately 53% of them present only once. The sample consisted of peripheral blood. The receptors originated from a woman in her twenties or thirties with Graves' ophthalmopathy.

The chain has TRBV7-8 and TRBJ2-7, with 10 bases that match TRBD2. The CDR3 has 14 amino acids. V lost 3 bases to trimming and J lost 4 bases; unmatched junction nucleotides: 3. Germline loops: CDR1 SGHVS, CDR2 FQNEAQ. CDR3 in amino acids: CASSFASGSYEQYF. The CDR3 coding sequence is TGTGCCAGCAGCTTCGCTAGCGGGAGTTACGAGCAGTACTTC.

Note on this clonotype: A junction end diverges from the germline sequence, so it may reflect a read error. The chain uses TRBV24-1 and TRBJ1-2; no clear D gene. This CDR3 has 15 residues. CDR1 is KGHDR and CDR2 is SFDVKD in the germline V gene. CDR3 DNA sequence: TGTGCCACCAGTGATGATGGGAGGTCTAACTATGGTTACACCTTC. The encoded protein is CATSDDGRSNYGYTF.

This clonotype is medium-sized in the sample. The rearrangement joins TRBV24-1 to TRBJ2-3; D gene ambiguous. The germline V gene has CDR1 KGHDR and CDR2 SFDVKD. V was shortened by 0 bases and J by 2 bases, with 8 bases between the two germline ends. This CDR3 has 15 amino acids. This CDR3 reads CATSDLKESTDTQYF. The CDR3 DNA sequence: TGTGCCACCAGTGATTTGAAGGAATCCACAGATACGCAGTATTTT.

The V call is TRBV4-2, the J call TRBJ2-7; 10 bases line up with TRBD1. V shed 0 bases, J shed 7 bases, and the junction held 6 bases outside the gene matches. The CDR3 totals 15 residues. The V gene's germline CDR1 is LGHNA and CDR2 YNFKEQ. As DNA, the CDR3 is TGTGCCAGCAGCCAAGACGAGACAGGGGGCGGGGAGCAGTACTTC. It encodes CASSQDETGGGEQYF.

The chain couples TRBV5-1 to TRBJ2-6, with D perhaps TRBD1 or TRBD2 (5 bases each). This CDR3 is 15 amino acids long. V lost 4 bases, J lost 2 bases, and 10 bases lay in between. The germline CDR1 and CDR2 sequences are SGHRS and YFSETQ. CDR3 amino acids: CASSEGTAGANVLTF. The CDR3 DNA reads as TGCGCCAGCAGCGAAGGGACGGCTGGGGCCAACGTCCTGACTTTC.

The gene calls are TRBV5-6 and TRBJ1-4; D remains ambiguous. CDR1 is SGHDT, CDR2 YYEEEE, per germline. V dropped 5 bases and J dropped 3 bases, with 2 bases sitting between them. This CDR3 region has 11 residues. The CDR3 region has the DNA TGTGCCAGCAGTTCTAATGAAAAACTGTTTTTT. Translating gives CASSSNEKLFF.

The chain couples TRBV2 to TRBJ2-2, with 9 bases identical to TRBD1. The length of the CDR3 is 17 residues. Per the germline V gene, CDR1 is SNHLY and CDR2 is FYNNEI. J lost 3 bases, V lost 3 bases, and 8 bases had no gene match. The CDR3 loop reads CASSDLYRGLDTGELFF. CDR3 coding DNA: TGTGCCAGCAGTGATTTATACAGGGGGCTTGACACCGGGGAGCTGTTTTTT. Drawing the rest from reference TRBV2 and TRBJ2-2, the complete variable domain is EPEVTQTPSHQVTQMGQEVILRCVPISNHLYFYWYRQILGQKVEFLVSFYNNEISEKSEIFDDQFSVERPDGSNFTLKIRSTKLEDSAMYFCASSDLYRGLDTGELFFGEGSRLTVL.

As to this clonotype: An end of the junction differs from the germline gene, which may be a read error. The V call is TRBV24-1, the J call TRBJ2-5, with D maybe TRBD1 (6 bases). Germline CDR1 and CDR2: KGHDR and SFDVKD. The CDR3 contains 16 residues. The CDR3 sequence: CATSDLGGGRQEAQCF. The CDR3 DNA reads as TGTGCCACCAGTGATTTGGGGGGCGGTCGTCAGGAGGCCCAGTGCTTC.

There are a few counts of this clonotype. The chain's CDR3 is CSATTVANEKLFF. The CDR3 region has the DNA TGCAGTGCAACGACAGTAGCTAATGAAAAACTGTTTTTT. This sequence joins TRBV20-1 and TRBJ1-4, with D possibly being TRBD1 (5 bases). From germline, CDR1 is DFQATT and CDR2 SNEGSKA (reference sequence). The CDR3 sequence is 13 residues long. Deletions cut 6 bases from V and 3 bases from J, with 11 bases between.

By share of the sample, this clonotype is medium-sized. The chain carries TRBV5-4 and TRBJ1-3; D remains unclear. Trimming took off 0 bases at V and 2 bases at J, with 9 bases between the two ends. The CDR3 loop spans 15 amino acids. CDR1 and CDR2 (germline): SGHNT, YYREEE (reference sequence). The CDR3 nucleotides are TGTGCCAGCAGCTTGGGGGCAGGACCTGGAAACACCATATATTTT. It specifies CASSLGAGPGNTIYF.

This chain links TRBV19 with TRBJ2-7; 11 bases align to TRBD2. The germline CDR1 and CDR2 sequences are LNHDA and SQIVND (reference sequence). This CDR3 has 16 amino acids. J gave up 2 bases and V 7 bases, and 10 bases lay outside the gene matches. The CDR3 here is CASTPAPTSGTYEQYF. The CDR3 DNA reads TGTGCCAGTACCCCGGCCCCGACTAGCGGGACCTACGAGCAGTACTTC.